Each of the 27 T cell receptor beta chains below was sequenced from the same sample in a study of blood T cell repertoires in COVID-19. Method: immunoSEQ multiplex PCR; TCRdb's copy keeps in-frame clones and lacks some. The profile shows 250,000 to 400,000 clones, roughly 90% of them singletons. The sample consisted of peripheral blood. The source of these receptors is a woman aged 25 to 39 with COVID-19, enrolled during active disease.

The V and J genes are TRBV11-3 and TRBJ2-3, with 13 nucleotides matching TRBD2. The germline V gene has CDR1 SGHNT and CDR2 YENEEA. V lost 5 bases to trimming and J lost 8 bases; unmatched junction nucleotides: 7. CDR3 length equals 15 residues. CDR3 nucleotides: TGTGCCAGCAGCCGGGGACTAGCGGGACGCGGTACGCAGTATTTT. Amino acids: CASSRGLAGRGTQYF.

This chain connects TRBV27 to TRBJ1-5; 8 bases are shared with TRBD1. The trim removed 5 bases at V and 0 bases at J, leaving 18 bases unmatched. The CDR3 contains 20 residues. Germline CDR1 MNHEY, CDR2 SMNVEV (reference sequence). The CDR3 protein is CASSLRGGQGGYGSNQPQHF. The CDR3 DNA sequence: TGTGCCAGCAGTCTCCGCGGAGGACAGGGAGGGTACGGTAGCAATCAGCCCCAGCATTTT.

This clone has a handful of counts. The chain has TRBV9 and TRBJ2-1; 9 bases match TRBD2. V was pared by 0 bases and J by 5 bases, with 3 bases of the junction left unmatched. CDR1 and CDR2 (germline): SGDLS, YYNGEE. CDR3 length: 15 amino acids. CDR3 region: CASSVVLAGHNEQFF. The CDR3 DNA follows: TGTGCCAGCAGCGTAGTCCTAGCGGGACACAATGAGCAGTTCTTC.

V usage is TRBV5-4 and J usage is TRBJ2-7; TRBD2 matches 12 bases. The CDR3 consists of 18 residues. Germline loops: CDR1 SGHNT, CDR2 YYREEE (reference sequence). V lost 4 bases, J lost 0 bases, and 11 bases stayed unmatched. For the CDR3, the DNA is TGTGCCAGCAGCCGTTGGGCAGCTAGCGGGAGGGACTCCTACGAGCAGTACTTC. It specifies CASSRWAASGRDSYEQYF.

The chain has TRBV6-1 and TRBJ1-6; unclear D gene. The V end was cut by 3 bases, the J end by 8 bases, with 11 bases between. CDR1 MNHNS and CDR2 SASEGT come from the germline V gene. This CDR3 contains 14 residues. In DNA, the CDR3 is TGTGCCAGCAGTGATGAGGGCAGCTATTCACCCCTCCACTTT. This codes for CASSDEGSYSPLHF.

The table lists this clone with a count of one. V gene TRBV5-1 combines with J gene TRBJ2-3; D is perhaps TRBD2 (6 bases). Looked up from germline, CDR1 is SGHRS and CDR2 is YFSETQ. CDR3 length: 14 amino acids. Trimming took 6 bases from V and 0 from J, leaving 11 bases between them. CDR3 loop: CASNTGVSTDTQYF. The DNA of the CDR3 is TGCGCCAGCAATACGGGGGTTAGCACAGATACGCAGTATTTT. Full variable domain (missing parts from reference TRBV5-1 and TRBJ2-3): KAGVTQTPRYLIKTRGQQVTLSCSPISGHRSVSWYQQTPGQGLQFLFEYFSETQRNKGNFPGRFSGRQFSNSRSEMNVSTLELGDSALYLCASNTGVSTDTQYFGPGTRLTVL.

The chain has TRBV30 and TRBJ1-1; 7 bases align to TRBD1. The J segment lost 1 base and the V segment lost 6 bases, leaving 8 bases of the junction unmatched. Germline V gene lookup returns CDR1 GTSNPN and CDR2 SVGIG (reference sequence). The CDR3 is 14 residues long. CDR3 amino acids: CACPRGQPNTEAFF. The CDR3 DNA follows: TGTGCCTGCCCACGGGGACAGCCGAACACTGAAGCTTTCTTT.

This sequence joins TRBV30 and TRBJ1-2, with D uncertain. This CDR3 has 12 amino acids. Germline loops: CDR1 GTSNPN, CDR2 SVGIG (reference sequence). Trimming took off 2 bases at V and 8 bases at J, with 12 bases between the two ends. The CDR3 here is CAWSNSGEGYTF. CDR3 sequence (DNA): TGTGCCTGGAGTAACTCAGGCGAAGGCTACACCTTC.

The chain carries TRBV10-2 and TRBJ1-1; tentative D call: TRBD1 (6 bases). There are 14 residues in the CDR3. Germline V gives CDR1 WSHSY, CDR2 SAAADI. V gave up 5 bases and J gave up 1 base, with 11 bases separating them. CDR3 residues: CASSQNRENTEAFF. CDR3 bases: TGCGCCAGCAGTCAAAACAGGGAGAACACTGAAGCTTTCTTT.

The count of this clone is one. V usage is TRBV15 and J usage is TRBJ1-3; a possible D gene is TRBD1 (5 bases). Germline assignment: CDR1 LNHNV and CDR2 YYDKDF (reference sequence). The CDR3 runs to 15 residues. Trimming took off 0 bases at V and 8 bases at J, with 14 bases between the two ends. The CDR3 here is CATSRDLGVGYTIYF. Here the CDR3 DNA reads TGTGCCACCAGCAGAGATTTAGGGGTTGGCTACACCATATATTTT.

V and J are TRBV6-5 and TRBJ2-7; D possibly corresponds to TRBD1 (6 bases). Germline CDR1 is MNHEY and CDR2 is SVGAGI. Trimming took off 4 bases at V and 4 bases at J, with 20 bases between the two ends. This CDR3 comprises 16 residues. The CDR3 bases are TGTGCCAGCAGTTCTCCCCGGGACCCAAGGGGGTACGAGCAGTACTTC. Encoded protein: CASSSPRDPRGYEQYF.

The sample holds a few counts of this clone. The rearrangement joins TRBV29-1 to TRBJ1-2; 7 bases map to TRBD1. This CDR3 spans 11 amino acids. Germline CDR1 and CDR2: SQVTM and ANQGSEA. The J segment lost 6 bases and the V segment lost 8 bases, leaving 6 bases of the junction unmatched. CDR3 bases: TGCAGCTTCAGGGGGAAGGATGGCTACACCTTC. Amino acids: CSFRGKDGYTF.

This CDR3 is CASELPYSNQPQHF. For the CDR3, the DNA is TGTGCCAGCGAGTTACCTTATAGCAATCAGCCCCAGCATTTT. This sequence joins TRBV6-6 and TRBJ1-5; D is ambiguous. This CDR3 contains 14 residues. Trimming took off 8 bases at V and 0 bases at J, with 11 bases between the two ends. CDR1 is MNHNY and CDR2 is SVGAGI in the germline V gene (reference sequence).

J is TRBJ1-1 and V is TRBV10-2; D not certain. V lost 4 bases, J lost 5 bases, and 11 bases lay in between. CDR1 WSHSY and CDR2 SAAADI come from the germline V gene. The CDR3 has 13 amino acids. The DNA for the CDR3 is TGCGCCAGCAGTGGAGGGAGTACGACTGAAGCTTTCTTT. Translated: CASSGGSTTEAFF.

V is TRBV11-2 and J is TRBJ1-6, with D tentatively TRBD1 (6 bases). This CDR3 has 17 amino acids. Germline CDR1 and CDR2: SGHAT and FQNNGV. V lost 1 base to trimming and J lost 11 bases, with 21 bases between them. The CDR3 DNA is TGTGCCAGCAGCTTAGTTCAGGGGTCCTCGGATATGGCACCCCTCCACTTT. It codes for CASSLVQGSSDMAPLHF.

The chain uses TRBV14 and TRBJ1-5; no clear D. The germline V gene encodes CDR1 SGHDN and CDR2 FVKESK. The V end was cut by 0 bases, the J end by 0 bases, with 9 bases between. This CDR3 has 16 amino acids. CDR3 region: CASSQESSYSNQPQHF. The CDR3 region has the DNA TGTGCCAGCAGCCAAGAGTCTTCTTATAGCAATCAGCCCCAGCATTTT.

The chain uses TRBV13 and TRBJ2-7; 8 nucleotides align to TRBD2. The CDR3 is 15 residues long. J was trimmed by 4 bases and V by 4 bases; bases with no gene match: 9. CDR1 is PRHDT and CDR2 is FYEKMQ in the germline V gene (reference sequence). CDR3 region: CASSSRSGNAYEQYF. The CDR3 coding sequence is TGTGCCAGCAGCTCCCGTAGCGGGAATGCGTACGAGCAGTACTTC.

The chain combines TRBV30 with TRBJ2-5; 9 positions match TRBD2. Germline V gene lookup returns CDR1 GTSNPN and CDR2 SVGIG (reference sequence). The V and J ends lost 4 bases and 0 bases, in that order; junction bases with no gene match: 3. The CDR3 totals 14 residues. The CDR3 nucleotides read TGTGCCTGGACGACTAGCGGTTACCAAGAGACCCAGTACTTC. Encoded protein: CAWTTSGYQETQYF.

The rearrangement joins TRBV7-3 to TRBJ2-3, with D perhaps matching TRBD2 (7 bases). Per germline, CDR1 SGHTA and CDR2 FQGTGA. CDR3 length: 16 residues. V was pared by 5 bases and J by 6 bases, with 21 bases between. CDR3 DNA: TGTGCCAGCAGCCGAAATACTGCGAGGGGGGGTGATACGCAGTATTTT. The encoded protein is CASSRNTARGGDTQYF. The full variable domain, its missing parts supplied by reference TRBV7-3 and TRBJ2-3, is GAGVSQTPSNKVTEKGKYVELRCDPISGHTALYWYRQSLGQGPEFLIYFQGTGAADDSGLPNDRFFAVRPEGSVSTLKIQRTERGDSAVYLCASSRNTARGGDTQYFGPGTRLTVL.

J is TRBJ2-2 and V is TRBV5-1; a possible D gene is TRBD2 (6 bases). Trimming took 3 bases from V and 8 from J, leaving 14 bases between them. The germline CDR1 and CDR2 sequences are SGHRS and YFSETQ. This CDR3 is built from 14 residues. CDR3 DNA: TGCGCCAGCAGCTCTGGCCCCGGAGGGGGGGAGCTGTTTTTT. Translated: CASSSGPGGGELFF.

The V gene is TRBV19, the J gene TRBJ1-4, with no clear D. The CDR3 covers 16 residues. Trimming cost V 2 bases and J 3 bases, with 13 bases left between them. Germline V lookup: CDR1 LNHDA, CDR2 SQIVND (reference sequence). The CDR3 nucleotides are TGTGCCAGTAGTATATCTACTGGCGGCTCTAATGAAAAACTGTTTTTT. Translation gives CASSISTGGSNEKLFF.

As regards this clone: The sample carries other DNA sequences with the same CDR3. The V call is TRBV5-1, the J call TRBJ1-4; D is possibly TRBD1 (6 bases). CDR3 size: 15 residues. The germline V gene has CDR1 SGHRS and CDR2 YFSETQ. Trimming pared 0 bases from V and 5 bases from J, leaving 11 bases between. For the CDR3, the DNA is TGCGCCAGCAGCTTGGTAGGGCAGGGGAATGAAAAACTGTTTTTT. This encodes CASSLVGQGNEKLFF.

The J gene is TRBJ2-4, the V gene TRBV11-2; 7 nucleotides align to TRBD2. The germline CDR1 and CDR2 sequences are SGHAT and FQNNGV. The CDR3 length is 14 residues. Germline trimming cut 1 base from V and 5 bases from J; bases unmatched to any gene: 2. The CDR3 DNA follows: TGTGCCAGCAGCTTAGCGGGGAGGGAAAACATTCAGTACTTC. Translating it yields CASSLAGRENIQYF.

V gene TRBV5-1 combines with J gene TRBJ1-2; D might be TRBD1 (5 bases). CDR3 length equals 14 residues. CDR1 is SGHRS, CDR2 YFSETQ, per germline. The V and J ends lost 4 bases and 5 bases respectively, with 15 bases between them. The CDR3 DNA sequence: TGCGCCAGCAGCCCAATACAGGTCCCATATGGCTACACCTTC. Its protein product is CASSPIQVPYGYTF.

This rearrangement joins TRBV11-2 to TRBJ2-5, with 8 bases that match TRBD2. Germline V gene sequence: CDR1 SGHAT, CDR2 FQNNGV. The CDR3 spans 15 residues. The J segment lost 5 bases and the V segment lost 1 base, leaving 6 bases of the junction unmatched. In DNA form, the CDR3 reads TGTGCCAGCAGCTTAGTCAGCGGGGGACGGGAGACCCAGTACTTC. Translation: CASSLVSGGRETQYF.

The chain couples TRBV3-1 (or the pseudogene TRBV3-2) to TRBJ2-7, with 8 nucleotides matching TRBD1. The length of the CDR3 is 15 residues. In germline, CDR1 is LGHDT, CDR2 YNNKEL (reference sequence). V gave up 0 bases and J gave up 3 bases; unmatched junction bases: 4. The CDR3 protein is CASSQEGQVGYEQYF. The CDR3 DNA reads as TGTGCCAGCAGCCAAGAGGGACAGGTGGGCTACGAGCAGTACTTC.

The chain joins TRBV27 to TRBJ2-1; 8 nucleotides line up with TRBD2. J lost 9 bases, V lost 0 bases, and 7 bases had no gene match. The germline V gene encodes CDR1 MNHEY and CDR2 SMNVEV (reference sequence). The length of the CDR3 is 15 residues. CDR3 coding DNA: TGTGCCAGCAGTTTATCCACGGGAGGGCCCTCTGAGCAGTTCTTC. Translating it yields CASSLSTGGPSEQFF.